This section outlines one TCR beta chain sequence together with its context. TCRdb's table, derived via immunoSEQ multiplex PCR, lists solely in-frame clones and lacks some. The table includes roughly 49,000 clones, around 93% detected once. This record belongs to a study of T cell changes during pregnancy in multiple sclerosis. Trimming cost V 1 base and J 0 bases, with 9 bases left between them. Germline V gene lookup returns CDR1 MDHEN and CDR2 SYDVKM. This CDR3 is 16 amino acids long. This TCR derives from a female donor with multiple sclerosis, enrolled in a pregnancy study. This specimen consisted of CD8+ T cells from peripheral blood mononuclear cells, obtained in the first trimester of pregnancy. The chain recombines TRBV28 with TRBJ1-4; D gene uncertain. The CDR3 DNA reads TGTGCCAGCAGTTTATTCGGGTACCCAACTAATGAAAAACTGTTTTTT. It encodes CASSLFGYPTNEKLFF.